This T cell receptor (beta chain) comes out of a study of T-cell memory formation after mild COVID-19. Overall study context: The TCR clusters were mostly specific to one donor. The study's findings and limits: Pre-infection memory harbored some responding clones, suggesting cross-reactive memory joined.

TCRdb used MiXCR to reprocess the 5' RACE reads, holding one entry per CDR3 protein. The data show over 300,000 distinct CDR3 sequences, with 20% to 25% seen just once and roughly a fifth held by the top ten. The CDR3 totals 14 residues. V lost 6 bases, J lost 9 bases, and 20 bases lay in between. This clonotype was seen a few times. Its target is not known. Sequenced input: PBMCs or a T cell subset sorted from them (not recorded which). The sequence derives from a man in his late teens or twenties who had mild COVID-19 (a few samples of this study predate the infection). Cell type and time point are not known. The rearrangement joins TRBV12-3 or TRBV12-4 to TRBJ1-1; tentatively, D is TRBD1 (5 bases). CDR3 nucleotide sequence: TGTGCCAGCAGCCTATCACCGGGGGAGAAGCAAGCTTTCTTT. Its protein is CASSLSPGEKQAFF.